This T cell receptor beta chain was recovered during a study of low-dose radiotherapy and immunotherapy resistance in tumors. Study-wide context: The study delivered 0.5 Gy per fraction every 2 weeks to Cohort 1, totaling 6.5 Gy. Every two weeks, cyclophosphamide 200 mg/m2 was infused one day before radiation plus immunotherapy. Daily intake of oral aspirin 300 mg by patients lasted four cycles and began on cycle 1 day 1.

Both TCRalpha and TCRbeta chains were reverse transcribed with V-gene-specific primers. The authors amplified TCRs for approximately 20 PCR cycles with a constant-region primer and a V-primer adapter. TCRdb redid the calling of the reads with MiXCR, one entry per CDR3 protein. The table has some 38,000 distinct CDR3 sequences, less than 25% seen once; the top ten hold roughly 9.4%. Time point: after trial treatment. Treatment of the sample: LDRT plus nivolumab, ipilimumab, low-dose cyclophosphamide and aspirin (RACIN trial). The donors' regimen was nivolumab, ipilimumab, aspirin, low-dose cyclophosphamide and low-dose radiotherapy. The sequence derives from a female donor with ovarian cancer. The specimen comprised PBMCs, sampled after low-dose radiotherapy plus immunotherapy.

DNA of the CDR3: TGTGCCAGCAGCCCTGGCCCTAGTGACACCGGGGAGCTGTTTTTT. It encodes CASSPGPSDTGELFF. The chain is built from TRBV5-4 and TRBJ2-2; D unclear. The CDR3 consists of 15 residues. CDR1 is SGHNT, CDR2 YYREEE, per germline (reference sequence). V dropped 4 bases and J dropped 3 bases, with 13 bases sitting between them.